The rows below give T cell receptor beta chains drawn from one sample of a study of blood T cells in healthy people across ages. TCRdb recomputed calls from the 5' RACE reads with MiXCR, one row per CDR3 protein. Among approximately 1,100,000 distinct CDR3 sequences, over 35% were seen once, and the ten largest hold approximately 17%. Sequenced: blood. Every receptor here comes from a woman in her sixties in good health. Each CDR3 is given with its conserved first and last residue. The D gene is left open where the match is weak. Clone size is stated in some rows and not others, as once, few, many or a class when expanded.

size: NA; J: TRBJ2-7; V: TRBV6-1; D: TRBD1; CDR3: CASRYTGVHEQYF; DNA: TGTGCCAGCAGGTACACAGGGGTACACGAGCAGTACTTC
size: NA; J: TRBJ2-7; V: TRBV7-2; D: TRBD1; CDR3: CASSFDWDRAYEQYF; DNA: TGTGCCAGCAGCTTCGACTGGGACAGGGCTTACGAGCAGTACTTC
size: NA; J: TRBJ2-5; V: TRBV2; D: NA; CDR3: CASSGPPETQYF; DNA: TGTGCCAGCAGTGGCCCCCCAGAGACCCAGTACTTC
size: many; J: TRBJ2-7; V: TRBV27; D: TRBD1; CDR3: CAANRQGSGEQYF; DNA: TGTGCCGCGAACCGACAGGGGTCGGGCGAGCAGTACTTC
size: NA; J: TRBJ2-1; V: TRBV24-1; D: NA; CDR3: CATQTGGGIYNEQFF; DNA: TGTGCCACTCAAACCGGAGGGGGGATCTACAATGAGCAGTTCTTC
size: NA; J: TRBJ1-5; V: TRBV28; D: NA; CDR3: CASSLQEPQHF; DNA: TGTGCCAGCAGTCTCCAGGAGCCCCAGCATTTT
size: NA; J: TRBJ1-1; V: TRBV29-1; D: TRBD1; CDR3: CSVGRQGLNTEAFF; DNA: TGCAGCGTTGGACGACAGGGACTGAACACTGAAGCTTTCTTT
size: NA; J: TRBJ2-1; V: TRBV7-9; D: TRBD2; CDR3: CASSNNGLAVYNEQFF; DNA: TGTGCCAGCAGCAATAACGGACTAGCGGTCTACAATGAGCAGTTCTTC
size: NA; J: TRBJ2-3; V: TRBV5-1; D: NA; CDR3: CASRASQGLAITDTQYF; DNA: TGCGCCAGCAGAGCTTCCCAGGGGCTAGCGATCACAGATACGCAGTATTTT
size: few; J: TRBJ2-1; V: TRBV24-1; D: NA; CDR3: CATSRGQGGSYNEQFF; DNA: TGTGCCACCAGTCGCGGACAGGGCGGGAGCTACAATGAGCAGTTCTTC
size: NA; J: TRBJ1-1; V: TRBV6-2/TRBV6-3; D: NA; CDR3: CASSHPGTFNTEAFF; DNA: TGTGCCAGCAGCCACCCGGGAACCTTTAACACTGAAGCTTTCTTT
size: few; J: TRBJ2-1; V: TRBV5-1; D: TRBD2; CDR3: CASSLSGGDTNEQFF; DNA: TGCGCCAGCAGCTTAAGCGGGGGGGATACCAATGAGCAGTTCTTC
size: NA; J: TRBJ2-5; V: TRBV11-1; D: TRBD2; CDR3: CASSRRLAGAGNEQYF; DNA: TGTGCCAGCAGCCGCCGACTAGCGGGAGCGGGCAATGAGCAGTACTTC
size: NA; J: TRBJ2-1; V: TRBV6-1; D: TRBD2; CDR3: CASTPVWSTPGLGNEQFF; DNA: TGTGCCAGCACCCCCGTTTGGTCCACACCGGGACTAGGCAATGAGCAGTTCTTC
size: NA; J: TRBJ2-3; V: TRBV12-3/TRBV12-4; D: NA; CDR3: CASQYSGGADTQYF; DNA: TGTGCCAGCCAATATTCAGGAGGCGCAGATACGCAGTATTTT
size: NA; J: TRBJ1-2; V: TRBV3-1; D: NA; CDR3: CASSQDSSGHYGYTF; DNA: TGTGCCAGCAGCCAAGACTCGTCAGGACACTATGGCTACACCTTC
size: NA; J: TRBJ2-7; V: TRBV20-1; D: NA; CDR3: CSARDSGREQYF; DNA: TGCAGTGCTCGGGACTCTGGAAGGGAGCAGTACTTC
size: NA; J: TRBJ2-7; V: TRBV7-2; D: NA; CDR3: CASSIATSKSYEQYF; DNA: TGTGCCAGCAGCATAGCGACTAGTAAAAGCTACGAGCAGTACTTC
size: NA; J: TRBJ2-2; V: TRBV30; D: NA; CDR3: CAWADGGGTGELFF; DNA: TGTGCCTGGGCCGACGGGGGCGGCACCGGGGAGCTGTTTTTT
size: once; J: TRBJ1-5; V: TRBV25-1; D: TRBD1; CDR3: CASSQTGDSQPQHF; DNA: TGTGCCAGCAGCCAGACAGGGGATAGTCAGCCCCAGCATTTT
size: many; J: TRBJ2-7; V: TRBV28; D: TRBD2; CDR3: CATEGGRSYEQYF; DNA: TGTGCCACCGAAGGCGGGAGATCCTACGAGCAGTACTTC
size: NA; J: TRBJ2-1; V: TRBV28; D: NA; CDR3: CASRGHPGNEQFF; DNA: TGTGCCAGCAGGGGTCATCCCGGGAATGAGCAGTTCTTC
size: NA; J: TRBJ2-1; V: TRBV18; D: TRBD1; CDR3: CASSPRDRVYNEQFF; DNA: TGTGCCAGCTCACCACGGGACAGGGTATACAATGAGCAGTTCTTC
size: few; J: TRBJ2-3; V: TRBV7-9; D: NA; CDR3: CASSGRGADTQYF; DNA: TGTGCCAGCAGCGGACGAGGGGCAGATACGCAGTATTTT
size: NA; J: TRBJ2-1; V: TRBV6-2/TRBV6-3; D: NA; CDR3: CASSYSELLPSSYNEQFF; DNA: TGTGCCAGCAGTTACTCTGAATTACTCCCCAGCTCCTACAATGAGCAGTTCTTC
size: few; J: TRBJ2-5; V: TRBV6-2/TRBV6-3; D: NA; CDR3: CASSYHGTLQETQYF; DNA: TGTGCCAGCAGTTACCATGGGACCCTACAAGAGACCCAGTACTTC
size: NA; J: TRBJ2-3; V: TRBV12-3/TRBV12-4; D: NA; CDR3: CASSLSRVNADTQYF; DNA: TGTGCCAGCAGTTTGAGCAGAGTGAATGCAGATACGCAGTATTTT
size: many; J: TRBJ1-1; V: TRBV4-2; D: NA; CDR3: CASSPAGRATEAFF; DNA: TGTGCCAGCAGCCCCGCGGGCAGGGCCACTGAAGCTTTCTTT
size: NA; J: TRBJ1-6; V: TRBV12-3/TRBV12-4; D: NA; CDR3: CASGSSTLHF; DNA: TGTGCCAGCGGGTCCTCAACCCTCCACTTT
size: NA; J: TRBJ2-2; V: TRBV29-1; D: TRBD1; CDR3: CSAAQGAGELFF; DNA: TGCAGCGCGGCACAGGGGGCCGGGGAGCTGTTTTTT
size: NA; J: TRBJ2-7; V: TRBV4-2; D: NA; CDR3: CASNHSRNVDEQYF; DNA: TGTGCCAGCAACCACAGCCGTAATGTGGACGAGCAGTACTTC
size: few; J: TRBJ2-7; V: TRBV5-1; D: NA; CDR3: CASSFDSPYEQYF; DNA: TGCGCCAGCAGCTTTGACAGTCCCTACGAGCAGTACTTC
size: few; J: TRBJ2-7; V: TRBV13; D: TRBD2; CDR3: CASSSGLAEGNEQYF; DNA: TGTGCCAGCAGTTCGGGACTAGCGGAGGGCAATGAGCAGTACTTC
size: few; J: TRBJ2-1; V: TRBV11-2; D: TRBD2; CDR3: CASKGPASGDTYNEQFF; DNA: TGTGCCAGCAAAGGGCCTGCTAGCGGGGACACCTACAATGAGCAGTTCTTC
size: NA; J: TRBJ2-5; V: TRBV11-2; D: NA; CDR3: CASSLETPDIETQYF; DNA: TGTGCCAGCAGCTTAGAAACTCCAGACATCGAGACCCAGTACTTC
size: once; J: TRBJ2-5; V: TRBV5-1; D: NA; CDR3: CASSPGLLRETQYF; DNA: TGCGCCAGCAGCCCGGGACTTCTGCGGGAGACCCAGTACTTC
size: NA; J: TRBJ2-7; V: TRBV14; D: TRBD2; CDR3: CASSQFTGTRRYEQYF; DNA: TGTGCCAGCAGCCAGTTTACCGGGACTAGAAGGTATGAGCAGTACTTC
size: NA; J: TRBJ2-1; V: TRBV5-1; D: NA; CDR3: CASSLVPGLDREQFF; DNA: TGCGCCAGCAGCTTGGTCCCGGGACTTGATAGAGAGCAGTTCTTC
size: many; J: TRBJ2-7; V: TRBV28; D: TRBD2; CDR3: CASSFALAGLSYEQYF; DNA: TGTGCCAGCAGTTTCGCGTTAGCGGGACTCTCCTACGAGCAGTACTTC
size: few; J: TRBJ2-5; V: TRBV4-1; D: TRBD2; CDR3: CASSQDWAGGAETQYF; DNA: TGCGCCAGCAGCCAAGATTGGGCGGGAGGTGCGGAGACCCAGTACTTC
size: NA; J: TRBJ2-7; V: TRBV7-9; D: NA; CDR3: CASSLTGDRRDEQYF; DNA: TGTGCCAGCAGCTTAACAGGGGACCGGAGGGACGAGCAGTACTTC
size: many; J: TRBJ2-1; V: TRBV9; D: NA; CDR3: CASSVDQSSYNEQFF; DNA: TGTGCCAGCAGCGTAGACCAGAGCTCCTACAATGAGCAGTTCTTC
size: NA; J: TRBJ2-5; V: TRBV10-3; D: NA; CDR3: CAIMARQEETQYF; DNA: TGTGCCATCATGGCCAGGCAGGAAGAGACCCAGTACTTC
size: few; J: TRBJ1-6; V: TRBV3-1; D: NA; CDR3: CASSQTDGTSPLHF; DNA: TGTGCCAGCAGCCAAACTGATGGGACTTCACCCCTCCACTTT
size: NA; J: TRBJ2-7; V: TRBV7-8; D: TRBD2; CDR3: CASSLAPGGGYEQYF; DNA: TGTGCCAGCAGCTTAGCCCCGGGAGGCGGCTACGAGCAGTACTTC
size: once; J: TRBJ2-4; V: TRBV5-4; D: TRBD1; CDR3: CASSTKQGARTKNIQYF; DNA: TGTGCCAGCAGCACCAAACAGGGGGCGAGGACCAAAAACATTCAGTACTTC
size: NA; J: TRBJ2-3; V: TRBV9; D: NA; CDR3: CASSPTNLADTQYF; DNA: TGTGCCAGCAGCCCTACCAACCTAGCTGATACGCAGTATTTT
size: few; J: TRBJ2-6; V: TRBV27; D: NA; CDR3: CASSSGGANVLTF; DNA: TGTGCCAGCAGTTCCGGCGGGGCCAACGTCCTGACTTTC
size: NA; J: TRBJ1-4; V: TRBV5-1; D: TRBD1; CDR3: CASCIGQGLMGNEKLFF; DNA: TGCGCCAGCTGCATCGGACAGGGCCTAATGGGGAATGAAAAACTGTTTTTT
size: few; J: TRBJ2-7; V: TRBV9; D: TRBD1; CDR3: CASSPGGEWSYEQYF; DNA: TGTGCCAGCAGCCCAGGGGGAGAATGGTCCTACGAGCAGTACTTC
size: NA; J: TRBJ2-7; V: TRBV20-1; D: TRBD2; CDR3: CSARGGQVLAGRYEQYF; DNA: TGCAGTGCTAGAGGGGGTCAGGTACTAGCGGGACGTTACGAGCAGTACTTC
size: NA; J: TRBJ2-1; V: TRBV27; D: NA; CDR3: CASSSIGSSPQGEQFF; DNA: TGTGCCAGCAGTAGCATAGGGAGCTCGCCTCAGGGTGAGCAGTTCTTC
size: NA; J: TRBJ2-7; V: TRBV7-3; D: NA; CDR3: CSSAKDGAAYEQYF; DNA: TGTTCCAGCGCTAAGGATGGGGCCGCTTACGAGCAGTACTTC
size: NA; J: TRBJ2-7; V: TRBV7-9; D: NA; CDR3: CASSPDGTGNYEQYF; DNA: TGTGCCAGCAGCCCAGACGGCACTGGGAACTACGAGCAGTACTTC
size: few; J: TRBJ2-5; V: TRBV7-2; D: TRBD2; CDR3: CASSLGRWGEGSEQETQYF; DNA: TGTGCCAGCAGCTTAGGACGTTGGGGGGAGGGGAGCGAACAAGAGACCCAGTACTTC
size: few; J: TRBJ2-5; V: TRBV15; D: TRBD2; CDR3: CATRGTSGSRETQYF; DNA: TGTGCCACCAGGGGGACTAGCGGGAGTCGGGAGACCCAGTACTTC